Included here is one T cell receptor beta chain sequence, with context. This sample stems from a study of blood T cell repertoires in COVID-19. About the study: The analysed material was cDNA or gDNA that came from T cells, B-cell-depleted T cells, or PBMCs.

TCRdb's copy holds only in-frame clones and misses some; the assay was immunoSEQ multiplex PCR. The data contain about 190,000 clones, around 89% of them seen just once; the ten biggest clones take up 4% to 5.5%. The CDR3 extends over 14 amino acids. Germline CDR1 and CDR2: MNHNY and SVGAGI (reference sequence). With V trimmed by 7 bases and J by 0 bases, 5 bases remained unmatched. V is TRBV6-6 and J is TRBJ2-5; TRBD1 aligns across 7 bases. The sequenced sample was peripheral blood. The TCR was taken from a human donor in a cohort sampled during active COVID-19. CDR3: CASKTGVYQETQYF. The CDR3 DNA reads as TGTGCCAGCAAAACAGGGGTCTACCAAGAGACCCAGTACTTC.